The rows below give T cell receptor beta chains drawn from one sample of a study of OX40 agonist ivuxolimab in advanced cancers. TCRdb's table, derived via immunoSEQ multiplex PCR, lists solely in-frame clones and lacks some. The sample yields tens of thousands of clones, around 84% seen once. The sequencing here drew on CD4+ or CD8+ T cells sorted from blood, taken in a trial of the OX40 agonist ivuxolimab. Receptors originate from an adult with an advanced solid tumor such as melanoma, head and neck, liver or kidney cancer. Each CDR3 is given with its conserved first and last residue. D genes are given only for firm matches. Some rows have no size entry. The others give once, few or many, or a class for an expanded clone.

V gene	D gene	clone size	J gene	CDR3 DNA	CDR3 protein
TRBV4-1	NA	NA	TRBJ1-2	TGCGCCAGCAGCCAAGATGGCCAGCGCTATGGCTACACCTTC	CASSQDGQRYGYTF
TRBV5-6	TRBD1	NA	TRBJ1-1	TGTGCCAGCAGCTTGAGGTGGACAGGAGAAGCTTTCTTT	CASSLRWTGEAFF
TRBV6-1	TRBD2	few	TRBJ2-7	TGTGCCAGCAGTGAGTGGGGGGGGACCTACGAGCAGTACTTC	CASSEWGGTYEQYF
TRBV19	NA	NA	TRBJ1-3	TGTGCCAGTACCCCGGGAGGGATCTCTGGAAACACCATATATTTT	CASTPGGISGNTIYF
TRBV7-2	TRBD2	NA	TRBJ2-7	TGTGCCAGCAGCCCCGGACTAGCGGGAGGGGAGCAGTACTTC	CASSPGLAGGEQYF
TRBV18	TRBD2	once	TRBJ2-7	TGTGCCAGCTCACCCATAGCGGGAGGGATTAGCGACGAGCAGTACTTC	CASSPIAGGISDEQYF
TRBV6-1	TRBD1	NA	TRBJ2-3	TGTGCCAGCAGTGACCGACAGGGGCGGGATACGCAGTATTTT	CASSDRQGRDTQYF
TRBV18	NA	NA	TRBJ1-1	TGTGCCAGCTCAAAGGACGGGAACACTGAAGCTTTCTTT	CASSKDGNTEAFF
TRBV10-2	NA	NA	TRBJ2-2	TGCGCCAGCAGTCAGTTGGGGGGGGCTCGAGTCACCGGGGAGCTGTTTTTT	CASSQLGGARVTGELFF
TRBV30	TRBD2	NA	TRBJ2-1	TGTGCCTGTAGACTAGCGGGGGGGTTTGGTGAGCAGTTCTTC	CACRLAGGFGEQFF
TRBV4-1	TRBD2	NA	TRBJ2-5	TGCGCCAGCAGCCAAGCATCTAGCGGGGCTGAGACCCAGTACTTC	CASSQASSGAETQYF
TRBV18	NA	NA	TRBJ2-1	TGTGCCAGCTCACCACAACAGGGTGACGATGAGCAGTTCTTC	CASSPQQGDDEQFF
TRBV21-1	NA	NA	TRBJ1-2	TGTGCCAGCAGCCCTCCGGACAGTAACTATGGCTACACCTTC	CASSPPDSNYGYTF
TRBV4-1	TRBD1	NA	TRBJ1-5	TGCGCCAGCAGCCAAGGGACAGGGGCGGGCAATCAGCCCCAGCATTTT	CASSQGTGAGNQPQHF
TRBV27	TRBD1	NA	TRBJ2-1	TGTGCCAGCAGCCCGACAGGGGTGTACAATGAGCAGTTCTTC	CASSPTGVYNEQFF
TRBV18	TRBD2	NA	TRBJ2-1	TGTGCCAGCTCACCGAATTTAGCGGGCCTATACAATGAGCAGTTCTTC	CASSPNLAGLYNEQFF
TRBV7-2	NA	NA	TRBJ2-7	TGTGCCAGCAGCTTAGGGACGGGAGTCAACTACGAGCAGTACTTC	CASSLGTGVNYEQYF
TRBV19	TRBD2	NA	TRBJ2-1	TGTGCCAGTAGTACCGGGACGGGGAGGGGTGAGCAGTTCTTC	CASSTGTGRGEQFF
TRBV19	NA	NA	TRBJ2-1	TGTGCCAGTACTCGAACTGGGGAGAGCTCCTACAATGAGCAGTTCTTC	CASTRTGESSYNEQFF
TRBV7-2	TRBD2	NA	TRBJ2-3	TGTGCCAGCAGCTTAGGTTGGACTAGCGGGCTCACAGATACGCAGTATTTT	CASSLGWTSGLTDTQYF
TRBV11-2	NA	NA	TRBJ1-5	TGTGCCAGCAGCCCTAGCGGGGGCAATCAGCCCCAGCATTTT	CASSPSGGNQPQHF
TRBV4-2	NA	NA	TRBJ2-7	TGTGCCAGCAGCCAATTCGCCGGGCCCTCCTACGAGCAGTACTTC	CASSQFAGPSYEQYF
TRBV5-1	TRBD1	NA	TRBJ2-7	TGCGCCAGCAGACCTGCAGGGGGCCGCTACGAGCAGTACTTC	CASRPAGGRYEQYF
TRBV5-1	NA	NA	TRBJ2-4	TGCGCCAGCAGCTTGGACAGGAGGGCTAGGAACATTCAGTACTTC	CASSLDRRARNIQYF
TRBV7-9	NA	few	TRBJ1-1	TGTGCCAGCAGCTGGAGGGTTGTCACTGAAGCTTTCTTT	CASSWRVVTEAFF
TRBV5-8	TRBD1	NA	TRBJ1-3	TGTGCCAGCAGCAGAACCGGGACAGCCTTCACCTCTGGAAACACCATATATTTT	CASSRTGTAFTSGNTIYF
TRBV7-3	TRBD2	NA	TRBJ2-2	TGTGCCAGCAGCTTTCTAGCGGGAATCGGGACCGGGGAGCTGTTTTTT	CASSFLAGIGTGELFF
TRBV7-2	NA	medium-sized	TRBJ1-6	TGTGCCAGCAGCTTAGTCCCGCAGGGCAATTCACCCCTCCACTTT	CASSLVPQGNSPLHF
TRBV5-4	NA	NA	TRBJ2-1	TGTGCCAGCAGCCCGGTAGGCTACAATGAGCAGTTCTTC	CASSPVGYNEQFF
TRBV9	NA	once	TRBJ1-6	TGTGCCAGCAGCGTAGGGGACGGTAATTCACCCCTCCACTTT	CASSVGDGNSPLHF
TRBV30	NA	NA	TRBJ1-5	TGTGCCTGGAGCCATCCGCAGGCCGGTCAGCCCCAGCATTTT	CAWSHPQAGQPQHF
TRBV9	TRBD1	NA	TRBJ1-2	TGTGCCAGCAGCGTAGGAGGGACAGAATATGGCTACACCTTC	CASSVGGTEYGYTF
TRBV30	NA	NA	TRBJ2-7	TGTGCCTGGAGTGTACTGGGATACGAGCAGTACTTC	CAWSVLGYEQYF
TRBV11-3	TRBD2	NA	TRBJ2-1	TGTGCCAGCAGCGACCCTAGCGGGGTCAGGTTCTTC	CASSDPSGVRFF
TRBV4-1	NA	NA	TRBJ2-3	TGCGCCAGCAGCCAAGATCGGGGGGATACGCAGTATTTT	CASSQDRGDTQYF
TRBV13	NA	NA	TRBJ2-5	TGTGCCAGCAGCCCGCCAAGACAAGAGACCCAGTACTTC	CASSPPRQETQYF
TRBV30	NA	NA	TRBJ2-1	TGTGCCTGGACCGGAAGTAGCTACAATGGGCAGTTCTTC	CAWTGSSYNGQFF
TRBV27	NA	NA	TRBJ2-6	TGTGCCAGCAGTTTGGGGGGGGGCTTTGGGGCCAACGTCCTGACTTTC	CASSLGGGFGANVLTF
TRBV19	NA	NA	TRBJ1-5	TGTGCCAGTAGTAGACAGGCCGATCAGCCCCAGCATTTT	CASSRQADQPQHF
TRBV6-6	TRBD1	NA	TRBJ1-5	TGTGCCAGCACCCCCCTCCAACAGGGGTCCAATCAGCCCCAGCATTTT	CASTPLQQGSNQPQHF